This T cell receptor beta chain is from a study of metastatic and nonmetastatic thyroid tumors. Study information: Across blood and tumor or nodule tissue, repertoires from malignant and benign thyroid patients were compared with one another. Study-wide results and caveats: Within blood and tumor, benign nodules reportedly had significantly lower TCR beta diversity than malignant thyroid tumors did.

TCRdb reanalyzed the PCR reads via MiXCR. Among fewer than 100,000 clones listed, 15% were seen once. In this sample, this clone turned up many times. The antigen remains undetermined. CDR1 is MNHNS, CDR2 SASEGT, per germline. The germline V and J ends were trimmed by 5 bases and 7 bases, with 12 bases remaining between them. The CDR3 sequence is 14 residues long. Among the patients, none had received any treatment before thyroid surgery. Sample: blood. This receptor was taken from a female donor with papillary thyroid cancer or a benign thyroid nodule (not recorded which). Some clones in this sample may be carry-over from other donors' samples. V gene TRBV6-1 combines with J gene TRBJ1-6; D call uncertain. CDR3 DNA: TGTGCCAGCAGTTCCGGACTTAAGAATTCACCCCTCCACTTT. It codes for CASSSGLKNSPLHF.